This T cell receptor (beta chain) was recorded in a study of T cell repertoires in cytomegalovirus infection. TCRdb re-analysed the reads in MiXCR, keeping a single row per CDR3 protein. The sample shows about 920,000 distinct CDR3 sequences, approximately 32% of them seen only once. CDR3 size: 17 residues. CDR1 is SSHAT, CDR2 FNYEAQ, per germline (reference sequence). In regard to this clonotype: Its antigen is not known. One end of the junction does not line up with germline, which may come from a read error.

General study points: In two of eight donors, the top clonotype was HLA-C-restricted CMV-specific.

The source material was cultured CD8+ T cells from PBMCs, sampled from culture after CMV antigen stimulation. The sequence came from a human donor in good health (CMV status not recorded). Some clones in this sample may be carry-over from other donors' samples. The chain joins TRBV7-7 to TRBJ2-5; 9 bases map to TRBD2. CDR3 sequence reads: CASSLGPSGAFQETQYF. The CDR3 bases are TGTGCTAGCAGCTTAGGGCCTAGCGGGGCCTTCCAAGAGACCCAGTACTTC.